These 18 T cell receptor beta chains were sequenced from one sample in a study of monozygotic twins with inflammatory bowel disease. Using the 5' RACE reads, TCRdb records one entry per CDR3 protein without DNA. This table holds approximately 200,000 distinct CDR3 sequences. The source material was blood. These receptors all come from a human donor with ulcerative colitis or Crohn's disease, or a healthy co-twin of an affected twin (not recorded which).

The gene calls are TRBV4-1 and TRBJ2-7; as DNA is missing, the TRBD1 call by TCRdb cannot be tested. CDR3 size: 15 residues. Germline lookup yields CDR1 MGHRA and CDR2 YSYEKL. The CDR3 reads CASSQSSGAAIEQYF.

The chain joins TRBV4-1 to TRBJ2-1; TCRdb proposes TRBD1, but this gene call is untestable without DNA. CDR1 is MGHRA, CDR2 YSYEKL, per germline. The length of the CDR3 is 15 residues. This chain's CDR3 is CASSQEARRLSEQFF.

CDR3 protein: CASSFSGGTRDEAFF. This chain joins TRBV7-8 and TRBJ1-1; without DNA, the TCRdb call of TRBD1 cannot be checked. Germline V gene data show CDR1 as SGHVS and CDR2 as FQNEAQ. The CDR3 runs to 15 residues.

The chain carries TRBV12-3 or TRBV12-4 and TRBJ2-3; TCRdb gives TRBD1 as the D gene, but with no DNA this cannot be confirmed. The CDR3 spans 14 residues. The CDR3 loop is CASGTSGGAETQYF.

The chain links TRBV5-1 to TRBJ2-3; the D gene TCRdb calls, TRBD1, cannot be checked with no DNA. CDR3 length: 20 residues. Germline V gene sequence: CDR1 SGHRS, CDR2 YFSETQ. This CDR3 is CASSSGSAGGWSTHADTQYF. The whole variable domain, filled in from reference TRBV5-1 and TRBJ2-3, reads KAGVTQTPRYLIKTRGQQVTLSCSPISGHRSVSWYQQTPGQGLQFLFEYFSETQRNKGNFPGRFSGRQFSNSRSEMNVSTLELGDSALYLCASSSGSAGGWSTHADTQYFGPGTRLTVL.

The chain links TRBV5-6 to TRBJ1-3; TCRdb lists TRBD1, though no DNA is available to test this call. There are 15 residues in the CDR3. The germline V gene encodes CDR1 SGHDT and CDR2 YYEEEE. The CDR3 is CASSFGTASGNTIYF.

This rearrangement joins TRBV20-1 to TRBJ1-1; the TCRdb call, TRBD1, lacks DNA for checking. The CDR3 spans 13 residues. CDR1 is DFQATT, CDR2 SNEGSKA, per germline (reference sequence). The CDR3 sequence is CSARSTAEVEAFF.

The chain carries TRBV27 and TRBJ2-3; the TCRdb D gene call, TRBD1, has no DNA to confirm it. Germline CDR1 MNHEY, CDR2 SMNVEV (reference sequence). CDR3 length: 18 amino acids. CDR3 amino acids: CASSVSALIRGFADTQYF.

The V call is TRBV5-5, the J call TRBJ1-2; TCRdb proposes TRBD1, but this gene call is untestable without DNA. From germline, CDR1 is SGHKS and CDR2 YYEKEE (reference sequence). CDR3 length equals 14 residues. The CDR3 region is CASSLGTGSYGYTF. The full variable domain, in which reference TRBV5-5 and TRBJ1-2 provide the parts outside the CDR3, is DAGVTQSPTHLIKTRGQQVTLRCSPISGHKSVSWYQQVLGQGPQFIFQYYEKEERGRGNFPDRFSARQFPNYSSELNVNALLLGDSALYLCASSLGTGSYGYTFGSGTRLTVV.

The CDR3 reads CSVTGGINEQFF. This chain connects TRBV20-1 to TRBJ2-1; checking the TCRdb D call of TRBD1 is not possible without DNA. The germline gives CDR1 DFQATT, CDR2 SNEGSKA (reference sequence). The CDR3 totals 12 residues.

This chain joins TRBV5-1 and TRBJ2-1; TCRdb picks TRBD1, but there is no DNA to check that call. This CDR3 spans 15 amino acids. Germline assignment: CDR1 SGHRS and CDR2 YFSETQ. The CDR3 sequence is CASSLGQGFSDVQFF.

The CDR3: CASSPLGVQPQHF. The chain is built from TRBV19 and TRBJ1-5; TCRdb reports TRBD1, a call that lacks DNA to check it against. Germline V CDR1 and CDR2: LNHDA, SQIVND (reference sequence). This CDR3 comprises 13 residues.

This chain links TRBV7-2 with TRBJ1-2. CDR1 is SGHTA and CDR2 is FQGNSA in the germline V gene. This CDR3 contains 15 residues. CDR3 residues: CASSLGWRGEDGYTF.

The chain couples TRBV2 to TRBJ2-2; TCRdb lists TRBD1, though no DNA is available to test this call. The CDR3 runs 16 residues. Germline V gene data show CDR1 as SNHLY and CDR2 as FYNNEI. Here the CDR3 reads CASSETGTGWPGELFF.

The rearrangement joins TRBV3-1 to TRBJ1-2; TCRdb calls TRBD1, which cannot be checked without DNA. This CDR3 has 14 residues. Germline V gives CDR1 LGHDT, CDR2 YNNKEL (reference sequence). The chain's CDR3 is CASSPGQGWDGYTF.

The chain uses TRBV6-1 and TRBJ2-4. Per germline, CDR1 MNHNS and CDR2 SASEGT. The CDR3 has 15 residues. The CDR3 protein is CASSQVGKRNDIQYF.

The chain is built from TRBV12-3 or TRBV12-4 and TRBJ2-2; checking the TCRdb D call of TRBD1 is not possible without DNA. CDR3 length: 14 amino acids. CDR3 protein: CASRADRGLRELFF.

This chain uses TRBV6-2 or TRBV6-3 with TRBJ2-7; TCRdb lists TRBD1, though no DNA is available to test this call. Germline V gene sequence: CDR1 MNHEY, CDR2 SVGEGT. The CDR3 runs 14 residues. This CDR3 is CASSVTGVPYEQYF.